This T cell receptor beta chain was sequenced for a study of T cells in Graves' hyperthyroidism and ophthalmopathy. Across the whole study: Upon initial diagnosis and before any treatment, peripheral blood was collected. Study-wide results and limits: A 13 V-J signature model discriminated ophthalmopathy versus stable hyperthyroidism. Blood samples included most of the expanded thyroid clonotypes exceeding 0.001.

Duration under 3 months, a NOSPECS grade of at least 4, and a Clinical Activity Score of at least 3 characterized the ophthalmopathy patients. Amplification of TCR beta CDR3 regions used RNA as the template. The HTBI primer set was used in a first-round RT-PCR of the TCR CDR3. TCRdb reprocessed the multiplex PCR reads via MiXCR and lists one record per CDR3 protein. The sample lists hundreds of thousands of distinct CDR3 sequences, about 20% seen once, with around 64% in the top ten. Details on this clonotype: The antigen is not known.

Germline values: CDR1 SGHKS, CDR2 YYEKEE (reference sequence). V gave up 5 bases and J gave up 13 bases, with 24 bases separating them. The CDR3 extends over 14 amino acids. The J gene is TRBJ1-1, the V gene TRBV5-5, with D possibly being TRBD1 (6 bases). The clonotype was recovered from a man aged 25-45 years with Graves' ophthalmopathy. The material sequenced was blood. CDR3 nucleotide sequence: TGTGCCAGCAGACCGCCACGTGCGCGGGACATCGTTTTCTTT. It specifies CASRPPRARDIVFF.